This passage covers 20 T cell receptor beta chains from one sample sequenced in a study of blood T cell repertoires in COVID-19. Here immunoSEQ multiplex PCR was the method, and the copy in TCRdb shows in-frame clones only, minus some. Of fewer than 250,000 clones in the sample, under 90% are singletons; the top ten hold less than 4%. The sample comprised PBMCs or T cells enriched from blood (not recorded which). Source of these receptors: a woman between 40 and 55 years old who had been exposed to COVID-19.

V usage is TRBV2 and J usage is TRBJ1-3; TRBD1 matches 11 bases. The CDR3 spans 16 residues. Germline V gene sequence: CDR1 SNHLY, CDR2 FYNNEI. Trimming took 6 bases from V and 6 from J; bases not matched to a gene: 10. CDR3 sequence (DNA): TGTGCCAGCAGGGACCCTGGGACAGGGGGTAAAAACACCATATATTTT. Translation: CASRDPGTGGKNTIYF.

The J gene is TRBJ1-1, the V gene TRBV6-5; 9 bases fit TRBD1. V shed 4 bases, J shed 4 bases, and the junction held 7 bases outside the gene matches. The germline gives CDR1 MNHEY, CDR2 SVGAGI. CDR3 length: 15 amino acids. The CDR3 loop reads CASSSPQGAGTEAFF. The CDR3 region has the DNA TGTGCCAGCAGTTCCCCACAGGGGGCCGGCACTGAAGCTTTCTTT.

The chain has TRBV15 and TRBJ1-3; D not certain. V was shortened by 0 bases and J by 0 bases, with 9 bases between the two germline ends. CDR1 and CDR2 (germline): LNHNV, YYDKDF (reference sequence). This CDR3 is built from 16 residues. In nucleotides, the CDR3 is TGTGCCACCAGCAGAGAAGTAGCACCCTCTGGAAACACCATATATTTT. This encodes CATSREVAPSGNTIYF.

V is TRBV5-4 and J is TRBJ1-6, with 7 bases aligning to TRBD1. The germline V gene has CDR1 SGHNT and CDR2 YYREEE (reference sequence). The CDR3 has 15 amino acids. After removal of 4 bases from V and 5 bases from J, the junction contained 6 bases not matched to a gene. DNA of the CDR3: TGTGCCAGCAGCGACCAGACAGGGCATAATTCACCCCTCCACTTT. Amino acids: CASSDQTGHNSPLHF.

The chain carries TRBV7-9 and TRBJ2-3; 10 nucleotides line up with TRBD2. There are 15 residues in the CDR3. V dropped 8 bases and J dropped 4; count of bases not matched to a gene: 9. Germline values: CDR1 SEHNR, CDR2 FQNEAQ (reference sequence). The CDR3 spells CASEASGGAPDTQYF. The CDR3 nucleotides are TGTGCCAGCGAGGCTAGCGGGGGTGCCCCAGATACGCAGTATTTT.

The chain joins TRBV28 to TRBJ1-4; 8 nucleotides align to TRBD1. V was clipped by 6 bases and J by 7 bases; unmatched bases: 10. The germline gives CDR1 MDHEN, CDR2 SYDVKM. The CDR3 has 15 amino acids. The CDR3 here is CASSPTGGNGEKLFF. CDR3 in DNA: TGTGCCAGCAGCCCTACAGGGGGTAACGGTGAAAAACTGTTTTTT.

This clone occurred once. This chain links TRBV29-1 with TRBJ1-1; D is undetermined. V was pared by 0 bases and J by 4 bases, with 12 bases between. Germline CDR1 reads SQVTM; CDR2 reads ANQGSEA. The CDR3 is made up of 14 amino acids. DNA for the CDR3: TGCAGCGTTGAAGATCCCAGTTCTGGCACTGAAGCTTTCTTT. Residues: CSVEDPSSGTEAFF.

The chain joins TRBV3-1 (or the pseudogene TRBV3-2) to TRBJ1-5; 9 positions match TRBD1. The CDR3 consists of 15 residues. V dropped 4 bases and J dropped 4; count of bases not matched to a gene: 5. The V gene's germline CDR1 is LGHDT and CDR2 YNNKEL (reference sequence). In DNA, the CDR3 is TGTGCCAGCAGCCCGCAACAGGGGGCGAATCAGCCCCAGCATTTT. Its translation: CASSPQQGANQPQHF.

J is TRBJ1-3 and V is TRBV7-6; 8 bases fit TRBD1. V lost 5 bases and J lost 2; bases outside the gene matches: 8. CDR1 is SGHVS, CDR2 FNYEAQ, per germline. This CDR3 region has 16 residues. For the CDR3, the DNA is TGTGCCAGCAGCCCGGGACAGGACCTTCCTGGAAACACCATATATTTT. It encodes CASSPGQDLPGNTIYF.

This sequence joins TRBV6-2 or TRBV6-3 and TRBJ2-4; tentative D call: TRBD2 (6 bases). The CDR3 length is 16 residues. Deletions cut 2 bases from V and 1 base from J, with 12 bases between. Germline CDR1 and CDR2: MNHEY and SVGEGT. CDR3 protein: CASSYGGAGAKNIQYF. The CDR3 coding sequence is TGTGCCAGCAGTTACGGAGGGGCGGGGGCCAAAAACATTCAGTACTTC.

CDR3 loop: CASSEYSGGNYGYTF. DNA for the CDR3: TGTGCCAGCAGTGAATACTCAGGGGGTAACTATGGCTACACCTTC. This chain links TRBV6-1 with TRBJ1-2, with 7 bases aligning to TRBD1. The CDR3 covers 15 residues. The trim removed 2 bases at V and 1 base at J, leaving 4 bases unmatched. Germline CDR1 MNHNS, CDR2 SASEGT.

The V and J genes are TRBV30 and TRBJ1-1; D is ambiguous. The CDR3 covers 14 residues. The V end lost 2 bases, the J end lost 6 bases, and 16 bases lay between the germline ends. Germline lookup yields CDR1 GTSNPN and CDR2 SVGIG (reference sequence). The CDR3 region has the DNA TGTGCCTGGAGTACAAACCGGAGGGATCCTGAAGCTTTCTTT. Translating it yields CAWSTNRRDPEAFF.

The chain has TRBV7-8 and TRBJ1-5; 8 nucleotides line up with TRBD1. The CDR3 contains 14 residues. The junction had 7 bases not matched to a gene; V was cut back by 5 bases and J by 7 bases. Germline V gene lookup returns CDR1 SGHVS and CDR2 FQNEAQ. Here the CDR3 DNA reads TGTGCCAGCAGCCCCGGGACAGGTAAACAGCCCCAGCATTTT. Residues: CASSPGTGKQPQHF.

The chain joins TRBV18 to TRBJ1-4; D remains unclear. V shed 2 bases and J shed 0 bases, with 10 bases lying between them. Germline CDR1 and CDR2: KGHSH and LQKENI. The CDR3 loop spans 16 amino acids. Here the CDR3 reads CASSPAQTATNEKLFF. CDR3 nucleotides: TGTGCCAGCTCACCAGCACAGACGGCAACTAATGAAAAACTGTTTTTT.

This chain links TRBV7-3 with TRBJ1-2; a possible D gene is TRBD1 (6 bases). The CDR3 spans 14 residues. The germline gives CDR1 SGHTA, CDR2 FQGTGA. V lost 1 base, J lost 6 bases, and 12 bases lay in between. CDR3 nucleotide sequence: TGTGCCAGCAGCTTAAATGCAGGGGAAGATGGCTACACCTTC. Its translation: CASSLNAGEDGYTF.

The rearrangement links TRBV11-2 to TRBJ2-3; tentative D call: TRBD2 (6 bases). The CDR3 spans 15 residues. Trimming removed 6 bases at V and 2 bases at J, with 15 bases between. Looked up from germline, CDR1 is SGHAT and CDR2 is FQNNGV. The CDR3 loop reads CASRSPGDITDTQYF. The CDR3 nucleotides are TGTGCCAGCAGGTCCCCGGGGGATATCACAGATACGCAGTATTTT.

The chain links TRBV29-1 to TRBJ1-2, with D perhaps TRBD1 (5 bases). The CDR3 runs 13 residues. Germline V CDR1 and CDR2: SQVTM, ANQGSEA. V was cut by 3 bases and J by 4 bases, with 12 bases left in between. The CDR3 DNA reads TGCAGCGTTGATGAACAGGTCCCCTATGGCTACACCTTC. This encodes CSVDEQVPYGYTF.

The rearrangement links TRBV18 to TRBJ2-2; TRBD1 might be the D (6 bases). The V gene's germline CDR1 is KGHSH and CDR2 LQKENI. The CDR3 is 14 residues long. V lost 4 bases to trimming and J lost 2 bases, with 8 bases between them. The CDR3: CASSRQENTGELFF. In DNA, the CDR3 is TGTGCCAGCTCACGACAGGAAAACACCGGGGAGCTGTTTTTT.

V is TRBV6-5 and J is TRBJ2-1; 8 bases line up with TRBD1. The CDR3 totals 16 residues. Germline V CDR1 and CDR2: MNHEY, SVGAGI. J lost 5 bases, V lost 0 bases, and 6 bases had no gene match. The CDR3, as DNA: TGTGCCAGCAGTTACTCGGGACAGGTGGTCCACAATGAGCAGTTCTTC. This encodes CASSYSGQVVHNEQFF.

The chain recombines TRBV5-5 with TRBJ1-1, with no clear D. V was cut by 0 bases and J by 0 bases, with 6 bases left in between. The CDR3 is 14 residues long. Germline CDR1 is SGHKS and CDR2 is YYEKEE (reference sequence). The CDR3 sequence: CASSLVQLNTEAFF. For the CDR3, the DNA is TGTGCCAGCAGCTTGGTACAGCTGAACACTGAAGCTTTCTTT. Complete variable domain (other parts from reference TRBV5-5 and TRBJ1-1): DAGVTQSPTHLIKTRGQQVTLRCSPISGHKSVSWYQQVLGQGPQFIFQYYEKEERGRGNFPDRFSARQFPNYSSELNVNALLLGDSALYLCASSLVQLNTEAFFGQGTRLTVV.